The rows below give T cell receptor beta chains drawn from one sample of a study of T cell changes during pregnancy in multiple sclerosis. Libraries were prepared by immunoSEQ multiplex PCR; TCRdb keeps only in-frame clonotypes and omits some of them. The sample shows tens of thousands of clones, about 88% of them seen only once. The source was CD4+ T cells from peripheral blood mononuclear cells, collected in the first trimester of pregnancy. Every receptor here comes from a female donor with multiple sclerosis, enrolled in a pregnancy study. Both conserved end residues are part of each CDR3. Each record gives: CDR3 protein, CDR3 DNA, D gene, clone size, CDR3 length, J gene, V gene. D genes are given only for firm matches. Rows may omit the clone size; those that give it use once, few, many or a size class.

CDR3aa: CASGTRTSGRAVDTQYF
CDR3nt: TGTGCTAGTGGTACTAGGACTAGCGGGAGGGCGGTAGATACGCAGTATTTT
d_gene: TRBD2
abundance: .
len: 17
j_gene: TRBJ2-3
v_gene: TRBV12-5

CDR3aa: CASSQIGTNTDTQYF
CDR3nt: TGTGCCAGCAGCCAGATTGGGACTAACACAGATACGCAGTATTTT
d_gene: TRBD2
abundance: .
len: 15
j_gene: TRBJ2-3
v_gene: TRBV7-9

CDR3aa: CASSLEEGRDQPQHF
CDR3nt: TGTGCCAGCTCACTCGAGGAGGGGAGGGATCAGCCCCAGCATTTT
d_gene: .
abundance: .
len: 15
j_gene: TRBJ1-5
v_gene: TRBV18

CDR3aa: CASSSPQGYHEQYF
CDR3nt: TGTGCCAGCAGCTCCCCTCAGGGTTACCACGAGCAGTACTTC
d_gene: .
abundance: .
len: 14
j_gene: TRBJ2-7
v_gene: TRBV5-4

CDR3aa: CASRVSGSVETQYF
CDR3nt: TGTGCCAGCAGGGTTAGCGGGAGCGTAGAGACCCAGTACTTC
d_gene: TRBD2
abundance: .
len: 14
j_gene: TRBJ2-5
v_gene: TRBV14

CDR3aa: CAISTGPNTEAFF
CDR3nt: TGTGCCATCAGTACAGGACCCAACACTGAAGCTTTCTTT
d_gene: .
abundance: .
len: 13
j_gene: TRBJ1-1
v_gene: TRBV10-3

CDR3aa: CASSMGEGWTETQYF
CDR3nt: TGCGCCAGCAGCATGGGGGAGGGGTGGACGGAGACCCAGTACTTC
d_gene: TRBD2
abundance: .
len: 15
j_gene: TRBJ2-5
v_gene: TRBV5-1

CDR3aa: CASSLAGDRRETQYF
CDR3nt: TGTGCCAGCAGCTTGGCGGGGGACCGGCGAGAGACCCAGTACTTC
d_gene: .
abundance: .
len: 15
j_gene: TRBJ2-5
v_gene: TRBV5-6

CDR3aa: CASSYQGAQGFVAKLFF
CDR3nt: TGTGCCAGCAGCTACCAGGGGGCGCAGGGCTTTGTTGCAAAACTGTTTTTT
d_gene: TRBD1
abundance: .
len: 17
j_gene: TRBJ1-4
v_gene: TRBV5-8

CDR3aa: CASSLAAGTSNYGYTF
CDR3nt: TGTGCCAGCAGCTTAGCGGCGGGTACCTCTAACTATGGCTACACCTTC
d_gene: .
abundance: .
len: 16
j_gene: TRBJ1-2
v_gene: TRBV7-9

CDR3aa: CASSLESRGTDTQYF
CDR3nt: TGTGCCAGCAGCTTGGAATCGCGGGGCACAGATACGCAGTATTTT
d_gene: .
abundance: .
len: 15
j_gene: TRBJ2-3
v_gene: TRBV5-6

CDR3aa: CASSPLGAGVNEQYF
CDR3nt: TGCGCCAGCAGCCCCCTAGGAGCGGGAGTCAACGAGCAGTACTTC
d_gene: TRBD2
abundance: .
len: 15
j_gene: TRBJ2-7
v_gene: TRBV4-1

CDR3aa: CASSEGLAGYNEQFF
CDR3nt: TGTGCCAGCAGTGAAGGACTAGCGGGCTACAATGAGCAGTTCTTC
d_gene: TRBD2
abundance: .
len: 15
j_gene: TRBJ2-1
v_gene: TRBV6-1

CDR3aa: CASSEVQKETQYF
CDR3nt: TGTGCCAGCAGTGAAGTACAAAAAGAGACCCAGTACTTC
d_gene: .
abundance: .
len: 13
j_gene: TRBJ2-5
v_gene: TRBV2

CDR3aa: CASSLGGRGETQYF
CDR3nt: TGTGCCAGCAGCTTAGGGGGGAGGGGCGAGACCCAGTACTTC
d_gene: TRBD2
abundance: .
len: 14
j_gene: TRBJ2-5
v_gene: TRBV7-2

CDR3aa: CASSLSGTYSEQFF
CDR3nt: TGTGCCAGCAGCTTAAGCGGGACCTACTCTGAGCAGTTCTTC
d_gene: TRBD2
abundance: once
len: 14
j_gene: TRBJ2-1
v_gene: TRBV7-9

CDR3aa: CASSWGASGRETQYF
CDR3nt: TGTGCCAGCAGCTGGGGGGCTAGCGGGAGAGAGACCCAGTACTTC
d_gene: TRBD2
abundance: .
len: 15
j_gene: TRBJ2-5
v_gene: TRBV5-4

CDR3aa: CASSVGYSPYEQYF
CDR3nt: TGTGCCAGTAGTGTCGGATATAGCCCCTACGAGCAGTACTTC
d_gene: .
abundance: .
len: 14
j_gene: TRBJ2-7
v_gene: TRBV19

CDR3aa: CSVGTGASSGNTIYF
CDR3nt: TGCAGCGTCGGGACAGGGGCTTCCTCTGGAAACACCATATATTTT
d_gene: TRBD1
abundance: .
len: 15
j_gene: TRBJ1-3
v_gene: TRBV29-1

CDR3aa: CASSSQYGRSAEQYF
CDR3nt: TGTGCCAGCAGCTCACAATACGGGAGGTCGGCCGAGCAGTACTTC
d_gene: TRBD2
abundance: .
len: 15
j_gene: TRBJ2-7
v_gene: TRBV6-5

CDR3aa: CASSTPGGHSNQPQHF
CDR3nt: TGTGCCAGTTCGACCCCAGGGGGGCATAGCAATCAGCCCCAGCATTTT
d_gene: TRBD1
abundance: .
len: 16
j_gene: TRBJ1-5
v_gene: TRBV19

CDR3aa: CASSEQTGRFYTEAFF
CDR3nt: TGTGCCAGCAGTGAGCAGACAGGGAGGTTTTACACTGAAGCTTTCTTT
d_gene: TRBD1
abundance: .
len: 16
j_gene: TRBJ1-1
v_gene: TRBV6-1

CDR3aa: CASSFQDEQYF
CDR3nt: TGTGCCAGCAGCTTTCAGGACGAGCAGTACTTC
d_gene: .
abundance: .
len: 11
j_gene: TRBJ2-7
v_gene: TRBV7-9

CDR3aa: CASSPRGDSSYEQYF
CDR3nt: TGTGCCAGCAGCCCCCGGGGGGACTCGTCCTACGAGCAGTACTTC
d_gene: TRBD2
abundance: .
len: 15
j_gene: TRBJ2-7
v_gene: TRBV9

CDR3aa: CASSQAQKNEKLFF
CDR3nt: TGTGCCAGCAGCCAAGCTCAGAAAAATGAAAAACTGTTTTTT
d_gene: .
abundance: .
len: 14
j_gene: TRBJ1-4
v_gene: TRBV4-2

CDR3aa: CASSPNNSPINTEAFF
CDR3nt: TGTGCCAGCTCACCAAATAACAGCCCTATTAACACTGAAGCTTTCTTT
d_gene: .
abundance: .
len: 16
j_gene: TRBJ1-1
v_gene: TRBV18

CDR3aa: CASSLTGVNQPQHF
CDR3nt: TGTGCCAGCAGCTTGACAGGGGTCAATCAGCCCCAGCATTTT
d_gene: TRBD1
abundance: few
len: 14
j_gene: TRBJ1-5
v_gene: TRBV7-9

CDR3aa: CASSQQENTEAFF
CDR3nt: TGTGCCAGCAGCCAACAAGAGAACACTGAAGCTTTCTTT
d_gene: .
abundance: .
len: 13
j_gene: TRBJ1-1
v_gene: TRBV7-9

CDR3aa: CATRPADYTSYEQYF
CDR3nt: TGTGCCACTCGACCGGCGGACTACACCTCCTACGAGCAGTACTTC
d_gene: .
abundance: .
len: 15
j_gene: TRBJ2-7
v_gene: TRBV21-1

CDR3aa: CAWSPRGGLSGNTIYF
CDR3nt: TGTGCCTGGAGTCCCAGAGGGGGTCTCTCTGGAAACACCATATATTTT
d_gene: .
abundance: .
len: 16
j_gene: TRBJ1-3
v_gene: TRBV30

CDR3aa: CASSTSGTVETQYF
CDR3nt: TGTGCCAGCAGTACCTCCGGGACAGTAGAGACCCAGTACTTC
d_gene: TRBD1
abundance: .
len: 14
j_gene: TRBJ2-5
v_gene: TRBV28

CDR3aa: CASSFSRGTPEKLFF
CDR3nt: TGCGCCAGCAGCTTTTCTAGGGGTACCCCTGAAAAACTGTTTTTT
d_gene: .
abundance: .
len: 15
j_gene: TRBJ1-4
v_gene: TRBV5-1

CDR3aa: CASSPEGANTEAFF
CDR3nt: TGTGCCAGCTCACCAGAGGGGGCAAACACTGAAGCTTTCTTT
d_gene: TRBD1
abundance: .
len: 14
j_gene: TRBJ1-1
v_gene: TRBV18

CDR3aa: CASSVGLMMWETQYF
CDR3nt: TGTGCCAGCAGCGTGGGACTTATGATGTGGGAGACCCAGTACTTC
d_gene: .
abundance: .
len: 15
j_gene: TRBJ2-5
v_gene: TRBV5-5

CDR3aa: CASSGIREVEETQYF
CDR3nt: TGTGCCAGCAGCGGGATAAGAGAAGTAGAAGAGACCCAGTACTTC
d_gene: .
abundance: .
len: 15
j_gene: TRBJ2-5
v_gene: TRBV6-6

CDR3aa: CASSVVSGNYNEQFF
CDR3nt: TGTGCCAGCAGCGTAGTTAGCGGGAATTACAATGAGCAGTTCTTC
d_gene: TRBD2
abundance: .
len: 15
j_gene: TRBJ2-1
v_gene: TRBV9

CDR3aa: CASSQKRTGDYEQYF
CDR3nt: TGTGCCAGCAGCCAAAAACGGACAGGGGACTACGAGCAGTACTTC
d_gene: TRBD1
abundance: .
len: 15
j_gene: TRBJ2-7
v_gene: TRBV2

CDR3aa: CASSLTRPPRAEQFF
CDR3nt: TGCGCCAGCAGCTTGACGCGTCCCCCGAGGGCTGAGCAGTTCTTC
d_gene: .
abundance: once
len: 15
j_gene: TRBJ2-1
v_gene: TRBV5-1

CDR3aa: CASSFPGTIEQFF
CDR3nt: TGTGCCAGCAGCTTCCCCGGGACAATTGAGCAGTTCTTC
d_gene: .
abundance: .
len: 13
j_gene: TRBJ2-1
v_gene: TRBV11-2

CDR3aa: CASSRGSNTGELFF
CDR3nt: TGTGCCAGCAGCAGGGGGTCGAACACCGGGGAGCTGTTTTTT
d_gene: TRBD1
abundance: .
len: 14
j_gene: TRBJ2-2
v_gene: TRBV2

CDR3aa: CASSPIMTGLTGELFF
CDR3nt: TGTGCCAGCAGCCCAATCATGACAGGACTTACCGGGGAGCTGTTTTTT
d_gene: .
abundance: once
len: 16
j_gene: TRBJ2-2
v_gene: TRBV14

CDR3aa: CASSQGQGRVSPLHF
CDR3nt: TGTGCCAGCAGCCAAGGACAGGGAAGAGTTTCACCCCTCCACTTT
d_gene: TRBD1
abundance: .
len: 15
j_gene: TRBJ1-6
v_gene: TRBV14

CDR3aa: CASSAGQSNEKLFF
CDR3nt: TGTGCCAGCAGCGCCGGACAGAGTAATGAAAAACTGTTTTTT
d_gene: .
abundance: .
len: 14
j_gene: TRBJ1-4
v_gene: TRBV28

CDR3aa: CASSFLAGVNTGELFF
CDR3nt: TGTGCCAGCAGCTTTCTAGCGGGAGTAAACACCGGGGAGCTGTTTTTT
d_gene: TRBD2
abundance: .
len: 16
j_gene: TRBJ2-2
v_gene: TRBV11-3

CDR3aa: CASSPGEGTEAFF
CDR3nt: TGTGCCAGCTCACCGGGCGAGGGCACTGAAGCTTTCTTT
d_gene: .
abundance: .
len: 13
j_gene: TRBJ1-1
v_gene: TRBV18

CDR3aa: CASSLDYGRAVYEQYF
CDR3nt: TGCGCCAGCAGCTTGGATTACGGGAGGGCCGTCTACGAGCAGTACTTC
d_gene: TRBD2
abundance: .
len: 16
j_gene: TRBJ2-7
v_gene: TRBV5-1

CDR3aa: CASRLRQGGNEQYF
CDR3nt: TGTGCCAGCAGACTAAGACAGGGGGGCAACGAGCAGTACTTC
d_gene: TRBD1
abundance: .
len: 14
j_gene: TRBJ2-7
v_gene: TRBV5-6

CDR3aa: CASSFNSARMNTGELFF
CDR3nt: TGTGCCAGCAGCTTCAATTCGGCCAGGATGAACACCGGGGAGCTGTTTTTT
d_gene: .
abundance: .
len: 17
j_gene: TRBJ2-2
v_gene: TRBV11-2

CDR3aa: CASSFGLAVYNEQFF
CDR3nt: TGTGCCAGCAGCTTCGGACTAGCGGTGTACAATGAGCAGTTCTTC
d_gene: TRBD2
abundance: .
len: 15
j_gene: TRBJ2-1
v_gene: TRBV11-2

CDR3aa: CAIRGGQGTGNTIYF
CDR3nt: TGTGCCATCAGGGGGGGACAGGGTACTGGAAACACCATATATTTT
d_gene: TRBD1
abundance: .
len: 15
j_gene: TRBJ1-3
v_gene: TRBV10-3

CDR3aa: CASSGGTDGLGEQYF
CDR3nt: TGTGCCAGTAGTGGGGGGACAGACGGTCTTGGCGAGCAGTACTTC
d_gene: .
abundance: .
len: 15
j_gene: TRBJ2-7
v_gene: TRBV19

CDR3aa: CASSQAQGLISYNEQFF
CDR3nt: TGCGCCAGCAGCCAAGCACAGGGGCTGATCTCCTACAATGAGCAGTTCTTC
d_gene: TRBD1
abundance: .
len: 17
j_gene: TRBJ2-1
v_gene: TRBV4-1

CDR3aa: CASTSVHRGPPGANVLTF
CDR3nt: TGTGCCAGCACATCCGTCCACAGGGGGCCCCCTGGGGCCAACGTCCTGACTTTC
d_gene: TRBD1
abundance: .
len: 18
j_gene: TRBJ2-6
v_gene: TRBV27

CDR3aa: CASSQGGQALREKLFF
CDR3nt: TGCGCCAGCAGCCAAGGCGGACAGGCCCTTAGGGAAAAACTGTTTTTT
d_gene: TRBD1
abundance: few
len: 16
j_gene: TRBJ1-4
v_gene: TRBV4-3

CDR3aa: CASFGLAGGPPDTQYF
CDR3nt: TGTGCCAGCTTCGGACTAGCGGGAGGTCCCCCAGATACGCAGTATTTT
d_gene: TRBD2
abundance: .
len: 16
j_gene: TRBJ2-3
v_gene: TRBV7-2

CDR3aa: CASSPGLGTDTQYF
CDR3nt: TGTGCCAGTAGTCCAGGACTGGGGACAGATACGCAGTATTTT
d_gene: .
abundance: .
len: 14
j_gene: TRBJ2-3
v_gene: TRBV19